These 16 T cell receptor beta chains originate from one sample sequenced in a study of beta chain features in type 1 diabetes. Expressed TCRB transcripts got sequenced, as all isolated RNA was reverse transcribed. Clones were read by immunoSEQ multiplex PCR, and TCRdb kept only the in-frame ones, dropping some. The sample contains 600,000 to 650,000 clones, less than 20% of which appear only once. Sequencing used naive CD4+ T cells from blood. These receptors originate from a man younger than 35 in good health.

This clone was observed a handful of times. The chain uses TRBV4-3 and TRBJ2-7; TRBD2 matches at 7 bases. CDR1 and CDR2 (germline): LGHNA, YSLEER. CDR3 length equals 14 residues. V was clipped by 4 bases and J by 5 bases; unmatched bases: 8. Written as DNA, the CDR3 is TGCGCCAGCAGCCGGGGGGAGGGGTACCACGAGCAGTACTTC. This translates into CASSRGEGYHEQYF.

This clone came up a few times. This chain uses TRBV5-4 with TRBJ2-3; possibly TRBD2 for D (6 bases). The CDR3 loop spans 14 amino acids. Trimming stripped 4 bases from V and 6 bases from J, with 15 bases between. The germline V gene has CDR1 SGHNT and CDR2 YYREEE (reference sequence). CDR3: CASSPWTTADTQYF. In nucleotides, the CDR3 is TGTGCCAGCAGCCCCTGGACTACCGCGGATACGCAGTATTTT.

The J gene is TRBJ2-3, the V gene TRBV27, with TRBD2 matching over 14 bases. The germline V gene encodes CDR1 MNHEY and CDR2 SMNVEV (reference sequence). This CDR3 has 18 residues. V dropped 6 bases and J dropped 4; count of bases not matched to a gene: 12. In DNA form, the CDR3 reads TGTGCCAGCAGGCCCGGGACTAGCGGGGGCCGGGGGTCAGATACGCAGTATTTT. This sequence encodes CASRPGTSGGRGSDTQYF.

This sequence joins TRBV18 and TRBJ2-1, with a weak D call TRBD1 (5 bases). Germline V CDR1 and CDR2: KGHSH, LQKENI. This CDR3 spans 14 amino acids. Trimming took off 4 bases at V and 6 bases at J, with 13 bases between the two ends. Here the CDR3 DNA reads TGTGCCAGCTCACTCCCTACAGGACGCAATGAGCAGTTCTTC. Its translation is CASSLPTGRNEQFF.

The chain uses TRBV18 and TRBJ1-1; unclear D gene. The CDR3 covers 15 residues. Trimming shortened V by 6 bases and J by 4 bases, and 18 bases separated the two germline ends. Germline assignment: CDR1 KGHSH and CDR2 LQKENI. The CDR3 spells CASSPFRSGSTEAFF. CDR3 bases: TGTGCCAGCTCTCCCTTCAGGTCGGGGTCCACTGAAGCTTTCTTT.

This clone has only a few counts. The CDR3 here is CAISGGNTEAFF. CDR3 sequence (DNA): TGTGCCATCAGTGGCGGGAACACTGAAGCTTTCTTT. The rearrangement links TRBV10-3 to TRBJ1-1; D is ambiguous. Germline V CDR1 and CDR2: ENHRY, SYGVKD. This CDR3 is 12 amino acids long. V was cut by 4 bases and J by 1 base, with 4 bases left in between.

The CDR3 DNA reads as TGTGCCAGCAGCAAGACAGGGTCGGGGAATCAGCCCCAGCATTTT. Amino acids: CASSKTGSGNQPQHF. The chain has TRBV5-6 and TRBJ1-5, with TRBD1 identical over 7 bases. Germline trimming cut 4 bases from V and 4 bases from J; bases unmatched to any gene: 8. The CDR3 totals 15 residues. CDR1 and CDR2 from the germline V gene are SGHDT and YYEEEE.

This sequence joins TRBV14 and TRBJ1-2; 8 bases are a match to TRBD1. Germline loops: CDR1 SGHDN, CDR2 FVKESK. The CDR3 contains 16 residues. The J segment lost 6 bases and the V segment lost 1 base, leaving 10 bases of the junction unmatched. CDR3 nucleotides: TGTGCCAGCAGCCAAGTAGGACAGGGTATGGGGCATGGCTACACCTTC. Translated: CASSQVGQGMGHGYTF.

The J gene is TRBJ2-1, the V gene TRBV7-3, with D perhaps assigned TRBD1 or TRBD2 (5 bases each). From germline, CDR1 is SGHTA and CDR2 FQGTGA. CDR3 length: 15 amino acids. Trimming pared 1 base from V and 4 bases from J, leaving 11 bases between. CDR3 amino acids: CASSLIGTDYNEQFF. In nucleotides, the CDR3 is TGTGCCAGCAGCTTAATAGGGACGGATTACAATGAGCAGTTCTTC.

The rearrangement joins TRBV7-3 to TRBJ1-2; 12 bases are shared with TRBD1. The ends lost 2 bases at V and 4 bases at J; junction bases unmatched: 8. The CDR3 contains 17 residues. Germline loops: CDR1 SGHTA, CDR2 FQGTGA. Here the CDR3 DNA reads TGTGCCAGCAGCTTAGGAGGGACAGGGGGCGCCGTCTATGGCTACACCTTC. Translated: CASSLGGTGGAVYGYTF.

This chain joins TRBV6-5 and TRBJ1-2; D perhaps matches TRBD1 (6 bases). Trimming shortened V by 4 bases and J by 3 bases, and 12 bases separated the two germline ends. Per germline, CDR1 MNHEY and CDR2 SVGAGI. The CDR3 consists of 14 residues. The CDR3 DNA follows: TGTGCCAGCAGTTTCTCAGGACAGCACTATGGCTACACCTTC. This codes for CASSFSGQHYGYTF.

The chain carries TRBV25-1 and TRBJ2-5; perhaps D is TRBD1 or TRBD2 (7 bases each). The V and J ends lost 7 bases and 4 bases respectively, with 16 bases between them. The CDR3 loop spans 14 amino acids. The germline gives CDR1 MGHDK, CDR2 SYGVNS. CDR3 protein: CASIPGGGRETQYF. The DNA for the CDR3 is TGTGCCAGCATCCCAGGGGGGGGCCGAGAGACCCAGTACTTC.

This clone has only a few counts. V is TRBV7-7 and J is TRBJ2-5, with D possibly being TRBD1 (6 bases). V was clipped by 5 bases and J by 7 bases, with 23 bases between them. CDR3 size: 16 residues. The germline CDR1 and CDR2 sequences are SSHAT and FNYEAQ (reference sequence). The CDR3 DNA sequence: TGTGCCAGCAGCCCCCGCGCAGGGACACAAATAGGGACCCAGTACTTC. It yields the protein CASSPRAGTQIGTQYF.

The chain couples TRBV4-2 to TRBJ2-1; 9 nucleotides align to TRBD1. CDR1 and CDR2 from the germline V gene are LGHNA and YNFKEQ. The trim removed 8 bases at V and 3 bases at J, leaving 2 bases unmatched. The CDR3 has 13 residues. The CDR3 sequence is CASAGQGYNEQFF. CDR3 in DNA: TGTGCCAGCGCGGGACAGGGCTACAATGAGCAGTTCTTC.

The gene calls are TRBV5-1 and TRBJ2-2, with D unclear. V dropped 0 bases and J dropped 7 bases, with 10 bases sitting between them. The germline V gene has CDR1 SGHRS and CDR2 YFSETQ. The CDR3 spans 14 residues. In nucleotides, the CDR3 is TGCGCCAGCAGCTTGGCCTCCTTGGTCGGGGAGCTGTTTTTT. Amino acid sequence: CASSLASLVGELFF.

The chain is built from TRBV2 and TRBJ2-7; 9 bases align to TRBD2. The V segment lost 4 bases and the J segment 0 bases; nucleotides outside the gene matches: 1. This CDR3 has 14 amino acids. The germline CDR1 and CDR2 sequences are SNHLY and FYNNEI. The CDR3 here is CASSGTSVSYEQYF. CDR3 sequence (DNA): TGTGCCAGCAGTGGGACTAGCGTCTCCTACGAGCAGTACTTC.